This T cell receptor beta chain was recovered during a study of OX40 agonist ivuxolimab in advanced cancers. Study information: A diagnosis of hepatocellular carcinoma, melanoma, renal cell or head and neck cancer was present in dose-escalation patients. Regarding the study as a whole: At doses 0.1 to 3.0 mg/kg, CD4+ and CD8+ clones expanded.

The table came from immunoSEQ multiplex PCR; TCRdb's copy has only in-frame clones and leaves some out. This sample has about 73,000 clones; approximately 90% occur once, and the top ten carry over 9.5%. The trim removed 4 bases at V and 4 bases at J, leaving 5 bases unmatched. CDR3 length equals 13 residues. Germline values: CDR1 SQVTM, CDR2 ANQGSEA. In regard to this clone: Its antigen is currently unknown.

Systemic immunosuppression or autoimmune disease history was grounds to exclude patients. The source was CD4+ or CD8+ T cells sorted from blood, collected in a trial of the OX40 agonist ivuxolimab. The clonotype originates from an adult with an advanced solid tumor such as melanoma, head and neck, liver or kidney cancer. V usage is TRBV29-1 and J usage is TRBJ1-2; 8 nucleotides match TRBD1. The CDR3 loop is CSVAGTGTYGYTF. Here the CDR3 DNA reads TGCAGCGTTGCGGGGACAGGCACCTATGGCTACACCTTC. The whole variable domain, filled in from reference TRBV29-1 and TRBJ1-2, reads SAVISQKPSRDICQRGTSLTIQCQVDSQVTMMFWYRQQPGQSLTLIATANQGSEATYESGFVIDKFPISRPNLTFSTLTVSNMSPEDSSIYLCSVAGTGTYGYTFGSGTRLTVV.